These 5 T cell receptor beta chains came from one sample sequenced in a study of blood T cell repertoires in COVID-19. Libraries were prepared by immunoSEQ multiplex PCR; TCRdb keeps only in-frame clonotypes and omits some of them. The sample yields approximately 45,000 clones, around 86% seen once. Specimen: peripheral blood. These receptors were taken from a human donor in a cohort sampled during active COVID-19.

V and J are TRBV27 and TRBJ2-2; 8 nucleotides match TRBD2. The CDR3 sequence is 17 residues long. Germline assignment: CDR1 MNHEY and CDR2 SMNVEV (reference sequence). V was clipped by 3 bases and J by 5 bases; unmatched bases: 11. The CDR3 loop is CASSFEGLSGSTGELFF. For the CDR3, the DNA is TGTGCCAGCAGTTTCGAGGGTCTAAGCGGGAGTACCGGGGAGCTGTTTTTT.

The rearrangement uses TRBV18 and TRBJ2-7; a weak D match, TRBD2 (6 bases). The CDR3 length is 15 residues. V shed 4 bases and J shed 4 bases, with 17 bases lying between them. The germline gives CDR1 KGHSH, CDR2 LQKENI. The CDR3 bases are TGTGCCAGCTCACTAAGGGACTTTCCGAAGTACGAGCAGTACTTC. It specifies CASSLRDFPKYEQYF. Looking up the rest from reference TRBV18 and TRBJ2-7 gives the full variable domain: NAGVMQNPRHLVRRRGQEARLRCSPMKGHSHVYWYRQLPEEGLKFMVYLQKENIIDESGMPKERFSAEFPKEGPSILRIQQVVRGDSAAYFCASSLRDFPKYEQYFGPGTRLTVT.

J is TRBJ2-3 and V is TRBV5-1; D possibly corresponds to TRBD2 (6 bases). The CDR3 has 15 residues. V was shortened by 3 bases and J by 0 bases, with 11 bases between the two germline ends. The germline gives CDR1 SGHRS, CDR2 YFSETQ. CDR3 residues: CASSSRGRSTDTQYF. As DNA, the CDR3 is TGCGCCAGCAGCTCCCGTGGGAGGAGCACAGATACGCAGTATTTT.

This clone has a single count. The J gene is TRBJ1-1, the V gene TRBV10-3; TRBD1 matches at 12 bases. With 5 bases clipped from V and 10 bases from J, the junction kept 8 bases outside the gene matches. CDR3 length: 14 residues. Germline loops: CDR1 ENHRY, CDR2 SYGVKD. CDR3 protein: CAISSGTGGRGAFF. The CDR3, as DNA: TGTGCCATCAGTTCCGGGACAGGGGGCCGAGGAGCTTTCTTT.

This rearrangement joins TRBV27 to TRBJ2-6, with 8 nucleotides matching TRBD1. J was trimmed by 2 bases and V by 4 bases; bases with no gene match: 1. Germline lookup yields CDR1 MNHEY and CDR2 SMNVEV (reference sequence). The CDR3 has 15 amino acids. The CDR3 loop is CASSSQGAGANVLTF. The CDR3 DNA follows: TGTGCCAGCAGTTCACAGGGGGCTGGGGCCAACGTCCTGACTTTC.